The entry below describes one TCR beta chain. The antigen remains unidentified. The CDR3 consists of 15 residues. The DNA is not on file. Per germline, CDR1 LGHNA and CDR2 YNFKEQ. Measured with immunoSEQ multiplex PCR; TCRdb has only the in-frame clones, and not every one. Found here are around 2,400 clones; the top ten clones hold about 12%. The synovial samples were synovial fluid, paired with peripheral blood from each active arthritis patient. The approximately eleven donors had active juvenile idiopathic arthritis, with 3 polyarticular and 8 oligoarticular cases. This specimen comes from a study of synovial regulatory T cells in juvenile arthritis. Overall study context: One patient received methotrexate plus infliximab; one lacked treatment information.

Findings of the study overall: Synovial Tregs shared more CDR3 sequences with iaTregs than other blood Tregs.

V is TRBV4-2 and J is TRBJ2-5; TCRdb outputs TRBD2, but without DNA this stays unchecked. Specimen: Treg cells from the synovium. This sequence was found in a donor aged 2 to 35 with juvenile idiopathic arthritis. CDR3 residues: CASSQDVGGRETQYF.